This T cell receptor beta chain was recorded in a study of T cell responses to AZD1222 COVID-19 vaccine. The assay was immunoSEQ multiplex PCR, and TCRdb's table has in-frame clones only and misses some. This sample has more than 150,000 clones; about 92% occur once, and the top ten carry roughly a tenth. General study results and limits: Spike-specific TCRs gained breadth and depth after people received two AZD1222 doses. Sampled repertoires all dated from after the peak T cell response.

The length of the CDR3 is 16 residues. From germline, CDR1 is SGHDT and CDR2 YYEEEE. The trim removed 4 bases at V and 1 base at J, leaving 8 bases unmatched. As regards this clone: The antigen remains undetermined.

Sequencing used peripheral blood, obtained on day 0 of AZD1222 vaccination. The receptor was derived from an adult in good health. This chain links TRBV5-6 with TRBJ2-7, with 10 bases lining up with TRBD1. CDR3 amino acids: CASSLGTGVASYEQYF. CDR3 nucleotide sequence: TGTGCCAGCAGCCTAGGGACAGGGGTGGCTTCCTACGAGCAGTACTTC.